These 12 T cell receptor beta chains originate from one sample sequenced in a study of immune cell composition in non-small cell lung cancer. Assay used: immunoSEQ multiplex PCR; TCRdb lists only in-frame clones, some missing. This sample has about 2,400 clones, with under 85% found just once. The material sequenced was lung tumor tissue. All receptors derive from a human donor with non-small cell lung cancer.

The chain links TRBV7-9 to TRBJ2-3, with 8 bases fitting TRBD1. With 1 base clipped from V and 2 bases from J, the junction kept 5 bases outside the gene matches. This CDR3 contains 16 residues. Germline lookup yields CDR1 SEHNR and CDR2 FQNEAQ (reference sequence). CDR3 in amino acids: CASSLGVQGATDTQYF. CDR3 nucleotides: TGTGCCAGCAGCTTAGGGGTGCAGGGGGCCACAGATACGCAGTATTTT.

The CDR3 DNA sequence: TGTGCCAGCAGCTTTCTAGCGGGAGGGGTCCATGAGCAGTTCTTC. Translation gives CASSFLAGGVHEQFF. The V call is TRBV7-9, the J call TRBJ2-1; 12 bases agree with TRBD2. Germline CDR1 and CDR2: SEHNR and FQNEAQ (reference sequence). The CDR3 is 15 residues long. V shed 3 bases and J 8 bases; nucleotides not matched to a gene: 5.

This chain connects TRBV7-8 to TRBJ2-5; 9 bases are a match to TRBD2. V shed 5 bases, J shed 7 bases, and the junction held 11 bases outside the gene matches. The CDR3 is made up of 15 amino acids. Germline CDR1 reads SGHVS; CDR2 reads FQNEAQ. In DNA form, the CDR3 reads TGTGCCAGCAGCCCCCGACTGGCGGGGGGGGTGACCCAGTACTTC. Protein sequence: CASSPRLAGGVTQYF. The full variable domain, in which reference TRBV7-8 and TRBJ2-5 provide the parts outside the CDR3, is GAGVSQSPRYKVAKRGQDVALRCDPISGHVSLFWYQQALGQGPEFLTYFQNEAQLDKSGLPSDRFFAERPEGSVSTLKIQRTQQEDSAVYLCASSPRLAGGVTQYFGPGTRLLVL.

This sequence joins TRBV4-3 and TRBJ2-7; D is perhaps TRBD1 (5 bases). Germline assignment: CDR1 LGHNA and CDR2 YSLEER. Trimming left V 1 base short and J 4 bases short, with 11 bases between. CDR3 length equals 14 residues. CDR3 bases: TGCGCCAGCAGCCAAGTCCAGGGTTGGTACGAGCAGTACTTC. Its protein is CASSQVQGWYEQYF.

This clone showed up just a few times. CDR3 DNA: TGCAGTGCTTCCTCTCCTGAAAAACTGTTTTTT. Its protein is CSASSPEKLFF. The chain couples TRBV20-1 to TRBJ1-4; D ambiguous. With 5 bases removed from V and 7 bases from J, the gap between germline ends came to 8 bases. The CDR3 contains 11 residues. CDR1 and CDR2 from the germline V gene are DFQATT and SNEGSKA (reference sequence).

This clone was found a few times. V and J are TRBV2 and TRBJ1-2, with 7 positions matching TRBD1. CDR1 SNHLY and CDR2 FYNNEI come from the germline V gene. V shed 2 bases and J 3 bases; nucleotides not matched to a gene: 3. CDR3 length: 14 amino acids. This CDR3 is CASSEKGAYYGYTF. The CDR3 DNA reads TGTGCCAGCAGTGAAAAGGGGGCATACTATGGCTACACCTTC.

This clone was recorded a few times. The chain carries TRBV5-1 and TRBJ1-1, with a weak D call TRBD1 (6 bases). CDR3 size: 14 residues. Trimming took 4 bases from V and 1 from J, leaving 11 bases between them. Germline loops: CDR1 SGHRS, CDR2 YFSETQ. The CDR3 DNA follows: TGCGCCAGCAGCCTACAGGGTGGGAACACTGAAGCTTTCTTT. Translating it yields CASSLQGGNTEAFF.

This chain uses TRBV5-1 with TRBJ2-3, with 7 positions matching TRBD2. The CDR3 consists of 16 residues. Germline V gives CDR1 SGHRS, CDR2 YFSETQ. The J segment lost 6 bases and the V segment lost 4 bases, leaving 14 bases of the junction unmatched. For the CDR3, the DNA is TGCGCCAGCAGCCCCTACGGGGGGACCCAACGGGATACGCAGTATTTT. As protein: CASSPYGGTQRDTQYF.

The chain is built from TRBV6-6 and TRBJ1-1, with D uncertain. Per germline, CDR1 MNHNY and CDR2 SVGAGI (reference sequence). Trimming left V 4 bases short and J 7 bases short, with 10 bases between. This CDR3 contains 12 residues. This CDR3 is CASSSQVSEAFF. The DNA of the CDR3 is TGTGCCAGCAGTTCCCAGGTCAGTGAAGCTTTCTTT.

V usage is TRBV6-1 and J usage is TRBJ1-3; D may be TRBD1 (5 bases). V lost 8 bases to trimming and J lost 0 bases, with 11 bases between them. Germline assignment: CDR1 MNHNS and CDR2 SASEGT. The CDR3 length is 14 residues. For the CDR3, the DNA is TGTGCCAGCCAGGCAGGACACTCTGGAAACACCATATATTTT. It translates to CASQAGHSGNTIYF.

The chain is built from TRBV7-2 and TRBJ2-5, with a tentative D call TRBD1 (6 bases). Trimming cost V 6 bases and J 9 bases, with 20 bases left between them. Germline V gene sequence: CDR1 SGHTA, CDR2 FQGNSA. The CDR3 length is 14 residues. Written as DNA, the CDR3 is TGTGCCAGCAGTGTTCCGTATGGCCCAGGGGCCCAGTACTTC. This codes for CASSVPYGPGAQYF.

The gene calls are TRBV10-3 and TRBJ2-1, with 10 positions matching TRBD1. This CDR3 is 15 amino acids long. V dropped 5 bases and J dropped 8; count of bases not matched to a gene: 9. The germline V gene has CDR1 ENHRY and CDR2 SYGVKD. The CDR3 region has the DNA TGTGCCATCAGTCATAATTTCGACAGGGGGCATGAGCAGTTCTTC. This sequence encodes CAISHNFDRGHEQFF.